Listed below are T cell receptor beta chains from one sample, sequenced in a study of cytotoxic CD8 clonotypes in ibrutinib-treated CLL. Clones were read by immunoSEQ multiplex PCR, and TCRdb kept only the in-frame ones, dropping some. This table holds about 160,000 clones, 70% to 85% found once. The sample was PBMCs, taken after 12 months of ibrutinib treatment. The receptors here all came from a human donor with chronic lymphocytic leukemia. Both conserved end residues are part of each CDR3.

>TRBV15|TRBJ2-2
CATSRGTPGELFF
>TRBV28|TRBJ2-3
CASSLSFEGSSADTQYF
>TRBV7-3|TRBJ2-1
CASSLGLDRGEQFF
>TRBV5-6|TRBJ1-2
CASSSGQLSHGYTF
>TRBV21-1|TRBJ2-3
CASSRDPPGQGTDTQYF
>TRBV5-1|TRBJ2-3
CASSLKDAADTQYF
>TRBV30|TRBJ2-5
CAWSVVETQYF
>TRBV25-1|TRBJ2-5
CASSESRTPRYQETQYF
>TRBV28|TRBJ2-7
CASSRTQGPYEQYF
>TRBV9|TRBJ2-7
CASSVDGSGGGLSYEQYF
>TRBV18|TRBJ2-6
CASSPPRGRGSGANVLTF
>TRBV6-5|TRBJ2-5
CASTRDTYQETQYF
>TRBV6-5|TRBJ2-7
CASSVRLAGGNEQYF
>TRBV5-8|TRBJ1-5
CASSRRTTGNQPQHF
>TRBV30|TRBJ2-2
CAWRGSRGAGELFF
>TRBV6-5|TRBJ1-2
CASSYSMRGNYGYTF
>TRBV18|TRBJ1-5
CASSPQQGNQPQHF
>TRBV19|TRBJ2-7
CASSQGLEQYF
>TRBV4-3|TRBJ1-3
CASSQEGSGNTIYF
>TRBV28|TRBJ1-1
CASSYRHTLLVNTEAFF
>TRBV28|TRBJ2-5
CASTQGQEETQYF
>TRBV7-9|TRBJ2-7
CASSSWSWGSYEQYF
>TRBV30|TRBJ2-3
CAWTSKSTTDTQYF
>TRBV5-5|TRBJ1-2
CASSLGGGANYGYTF
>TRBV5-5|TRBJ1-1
CATHQGGWSEAFF
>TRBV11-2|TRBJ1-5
CASSWDRNQPQHF
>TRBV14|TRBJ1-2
CASSLVSGQRNYGYTF
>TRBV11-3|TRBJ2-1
CASSLAGTGVYDEQFF
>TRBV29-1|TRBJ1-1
CSVANTEAFF
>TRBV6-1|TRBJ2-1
CASSIQGNEQFF
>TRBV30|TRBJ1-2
CAWSVGSVPYGYTF
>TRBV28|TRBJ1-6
CASRPSELYNSPLHF
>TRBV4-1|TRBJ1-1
CASSPTEGQTINTEAFF
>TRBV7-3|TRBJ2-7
CASSLTGGGKTYEQYF
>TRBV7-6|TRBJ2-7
CASGGGSEQYF
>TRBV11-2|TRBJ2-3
CATQKGGSTDTQYF
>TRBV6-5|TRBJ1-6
CASRISGNSPLHF
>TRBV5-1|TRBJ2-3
CASSLEVAGAIADTQYF
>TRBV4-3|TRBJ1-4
CASSRRQEPTNEKLFF
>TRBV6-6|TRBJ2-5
CASSRDWGETQYF
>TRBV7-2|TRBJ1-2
CASSSAGTGLGYTF
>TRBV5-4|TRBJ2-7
CASSHGTGGLHEQYF
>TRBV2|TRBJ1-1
CASSTGRVNTEAFF
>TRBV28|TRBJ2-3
CASSLRSSGRFGTDTQYF